The T cell receptor beta chain under discussion was sequenced for a study of blood T cell repertoires in COVID-19. Under the authors' procedure: Estimation of nucleated cell counts was performed using reference gene primer amplification. This table comes from immunoSEQ multiplex PCR, and its TCRdb copy is limited to in-frame clones, with some not included. V and J calls and clone size are those listed in that table; D and trimming were worked out from the DNA. The repertoire holds about 190,000 clones, with about 88% as singletons. The CDR3 has 16 residues. V lost 0 bases to trimming and J lost 6 bases; unmatched junction nucleotides: 11. Germline CDR1 and CDR2: GTSNPN and SVGIG (reference sequence).

Sequenced material: peripheral blood. This TCR was sampled from a woman aged 40-49 years who had recovered from COVID-19. This chain connects TRBV30 to TRBJ2-1; 7 positions agree with TRBD2. The CDR3 DNA sequence: TGTGCCTGGAGTGTGCGTGGTGGGAGGGCCCTCAATGAGCAGTTCTTC. Translated, it gives CAWSVRGGRALNEQFF.